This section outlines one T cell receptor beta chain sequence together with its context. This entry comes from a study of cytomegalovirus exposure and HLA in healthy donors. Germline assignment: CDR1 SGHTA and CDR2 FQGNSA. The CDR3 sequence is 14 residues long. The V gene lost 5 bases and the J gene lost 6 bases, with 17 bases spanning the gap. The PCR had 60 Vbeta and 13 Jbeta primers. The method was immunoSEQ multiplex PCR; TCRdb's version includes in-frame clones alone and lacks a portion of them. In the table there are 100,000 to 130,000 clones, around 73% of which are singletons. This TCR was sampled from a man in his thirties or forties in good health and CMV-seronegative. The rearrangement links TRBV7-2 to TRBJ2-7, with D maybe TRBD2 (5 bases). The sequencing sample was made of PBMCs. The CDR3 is CASSPVAGPGEQYF. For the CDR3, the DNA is TGTGCCAGCAGCCCTGTCGCGGGCCCGGGCGAGCAGTACTTC.